This T cell receptor (beta chain) stems from a study of cytomegalovirus exposure and HLA in healthy donors. Findings and caveats of the study: Analysis performed later found more than 15,000 TCR beta sequences associated with HLA alleles at 0.05 false discovery rate.

The primer mix had 60 Vbeta and 13 Jbeta primers. TCRdb keeps only in-frame clones here, not all; method: immunoSEQ multiplex PCR. The sample lists about 130,000 clones, around four fifths seen once, with around 19% in the top ten. The CDR3 has 13 amino acids. The germline CDR1 and CDR2 sequences are LNHNV and YYDKDF (reference sequence). V was pared by 3 bases and J by 8 bases, with 10 bases between. Points on this clone: Its specificity is unknown.

This clonotype was sampled from a man aged 18-30 years in good health and CMV-seropositive. This chain joins TRBV15 and TRBJ1-4, with a tentative D call TRBD1 (5 bases). The sequencing sample was made of PBMCs. CDR3 DNA: TGTGCCACCAGCAGCAGGGCGGGGGAAAAACTGTTTTTT. This gives the protein CATSSRAGEKLFF.